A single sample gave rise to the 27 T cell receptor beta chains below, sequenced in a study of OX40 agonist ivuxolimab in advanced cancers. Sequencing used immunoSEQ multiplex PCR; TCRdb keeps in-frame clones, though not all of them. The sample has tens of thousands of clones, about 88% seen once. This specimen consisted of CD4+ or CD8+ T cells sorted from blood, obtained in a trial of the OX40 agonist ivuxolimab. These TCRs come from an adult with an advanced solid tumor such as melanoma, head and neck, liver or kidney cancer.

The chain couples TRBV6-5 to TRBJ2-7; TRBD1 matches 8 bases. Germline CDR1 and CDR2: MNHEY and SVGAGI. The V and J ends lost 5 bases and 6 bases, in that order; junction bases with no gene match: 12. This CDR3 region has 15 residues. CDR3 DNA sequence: TGTGCCAGCAGTGGACTATCGACAGGGGAAGGCGAGCAGTACTTC. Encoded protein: CASSGLSTGEGEQYF.

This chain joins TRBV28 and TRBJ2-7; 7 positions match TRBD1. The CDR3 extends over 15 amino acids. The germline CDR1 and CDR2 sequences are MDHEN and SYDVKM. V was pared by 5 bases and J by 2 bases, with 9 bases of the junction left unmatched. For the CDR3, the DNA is TGTGCCAGCAGTGGAGACAGGGTCGGGGCCTACGAGCAGTACTTC. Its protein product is CASSGDRVGAYEQYF.

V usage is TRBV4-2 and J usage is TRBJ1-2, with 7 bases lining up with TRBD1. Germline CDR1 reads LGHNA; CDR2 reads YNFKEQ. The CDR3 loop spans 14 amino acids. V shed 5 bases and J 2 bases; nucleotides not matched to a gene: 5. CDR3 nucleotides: TGTGCCAGCAGCGCCCAGGGACAGAACTATGGCTACACCTTC. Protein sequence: CASSAQGQNYGYTF.

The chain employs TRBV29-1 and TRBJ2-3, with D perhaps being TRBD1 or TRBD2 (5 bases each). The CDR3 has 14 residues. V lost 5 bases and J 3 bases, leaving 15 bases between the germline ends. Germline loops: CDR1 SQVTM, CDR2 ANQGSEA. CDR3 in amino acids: CSVMRGEGTDTQYF. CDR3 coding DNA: TGCAGCGTTATGCGAGGGGAAGGAACAGATACGCAGTATTTT.

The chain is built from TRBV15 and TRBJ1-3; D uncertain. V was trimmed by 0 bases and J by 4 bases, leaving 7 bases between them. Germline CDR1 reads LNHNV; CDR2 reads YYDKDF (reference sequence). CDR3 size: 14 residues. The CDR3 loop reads CATSRDGGGNTIYF. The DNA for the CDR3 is TGTGCCACCAGCAGAGACGGAGGAGGAAACACCATATATTTT. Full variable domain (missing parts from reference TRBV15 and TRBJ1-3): DAMVIQNPRYQVTQFGKPVTLSCSQTLNHNVMYWYQQKSSQAPKLLFHYYDKDFNNEADTPDNFQSRRPNTSFCFLDIRSPGLGDTAMYLCATSRDGGGNTIYFGEGSWLTVV.

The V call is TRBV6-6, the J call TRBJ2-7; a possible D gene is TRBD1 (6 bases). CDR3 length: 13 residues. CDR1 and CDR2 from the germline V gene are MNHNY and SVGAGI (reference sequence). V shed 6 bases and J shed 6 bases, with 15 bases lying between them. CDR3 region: CASRKQGTGEQYF. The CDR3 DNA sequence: TGTGCCAGCAGGAAACAGGGTACGGGCGAGCAGTACTTC.

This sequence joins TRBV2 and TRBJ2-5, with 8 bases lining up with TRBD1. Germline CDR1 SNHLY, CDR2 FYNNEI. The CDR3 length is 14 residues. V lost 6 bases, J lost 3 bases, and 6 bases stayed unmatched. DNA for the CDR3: TGTGCCAGCAGGGGAGGACAGGGTGAAGAGACCCAGTACTTC. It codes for CASRGGQGEETQYF.

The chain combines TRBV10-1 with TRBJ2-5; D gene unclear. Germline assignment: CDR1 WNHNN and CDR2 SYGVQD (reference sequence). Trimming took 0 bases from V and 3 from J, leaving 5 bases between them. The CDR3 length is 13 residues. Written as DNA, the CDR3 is TGCGCCAGCAGTGAGTCGGCCAAAGAGACCCAGTACTTC. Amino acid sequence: CASSESAKETQYF.

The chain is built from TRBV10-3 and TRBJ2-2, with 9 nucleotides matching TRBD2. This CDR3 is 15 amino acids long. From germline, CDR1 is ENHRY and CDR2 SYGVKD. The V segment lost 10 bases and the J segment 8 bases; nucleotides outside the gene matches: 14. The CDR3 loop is CASAGERGAAGELFF. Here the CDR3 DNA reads TGTGCCAGCGCCGGGGAGCGGGGGGCTGCAGGGGAGCTGTTTTTT.

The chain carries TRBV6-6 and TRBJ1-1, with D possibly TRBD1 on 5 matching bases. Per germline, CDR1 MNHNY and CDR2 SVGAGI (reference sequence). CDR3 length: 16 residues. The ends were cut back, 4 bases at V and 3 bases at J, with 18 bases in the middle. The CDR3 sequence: CASSSHLRGGDTEAFF. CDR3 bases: TGTGCCAGCAGTTCCCATCTTCGGGGGGGTGACACTGAAGCTTTCTTT.

CDR3 region: CASSEWRLGNTIYF. The CDR3 nucleotides are TGTGCCAGCAGTGAATGGCGGCTTGGAAACACCATATATTTT. The chain employs TRBV6-1 and TRBJ1-3; no clear D. This CDR3 contains 14 residues. Trimming left V 2 bases short and J 3 bases short, with 8 bases between. Looked up from germline, CDR1 is MNHNS and CDR2 is SASEGT.

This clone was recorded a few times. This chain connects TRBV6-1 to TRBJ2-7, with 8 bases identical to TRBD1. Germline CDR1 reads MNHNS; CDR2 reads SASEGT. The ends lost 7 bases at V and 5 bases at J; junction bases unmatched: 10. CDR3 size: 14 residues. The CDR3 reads CASNRPGQENEQYF. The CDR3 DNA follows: TGTGCCAGCAATCGGCCGGGACAGGAAAACGAGCAGTACTTC.

The CDR3 is CASISGGRTTGELFF. The CDR3 DNA is TGCGCCAGCATCAGTGGCGGGAGGACCACCGGGGAGCTGTTTTTT. The chain uses TRBV5-1 and TRBJ2-2; 8 positions agree with TRBD2. Trimming cost V 6 bases and J 4 bases; bases outside gene matches: 8. The germline V gene encodes CDR1 SGHRS and CDR2 YFSETQ. This CDR3 is 15 amino acids long.

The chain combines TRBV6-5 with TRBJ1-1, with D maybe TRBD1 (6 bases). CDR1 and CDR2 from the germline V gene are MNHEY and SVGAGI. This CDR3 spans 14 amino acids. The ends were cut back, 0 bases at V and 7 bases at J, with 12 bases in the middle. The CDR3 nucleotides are TGTGCCAGCAGTTACTCGATCTCCAGGGGTGAAGCTTTCTTT. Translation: CASSYSISRGEAFF.

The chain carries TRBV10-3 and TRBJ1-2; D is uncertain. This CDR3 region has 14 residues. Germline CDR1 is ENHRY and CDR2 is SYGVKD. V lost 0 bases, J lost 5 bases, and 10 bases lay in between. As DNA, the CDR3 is TGTGCCATCAGTGAGTCGAAAACACAGTATGGCTACACCTTC. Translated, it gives CAISESKTQYGYTF.

The CDR3 here is CASSPGRSSYNEQFF. The CDR3 nucleotides read TGTGCCAGCTCACCGGGGCGGAGCTCCTACAATGAGCAGTTCTTC. This chain joins TRBV18 and TRBJ2-1; TRBD1 might be the D (5 bases). This CDR3 spans 15 amino acids. Germline CDR1 KGHSH, CDR2 LQKENI. Trimming pared 3 bases from V and 0 bases from J, leaving 9 bases between.

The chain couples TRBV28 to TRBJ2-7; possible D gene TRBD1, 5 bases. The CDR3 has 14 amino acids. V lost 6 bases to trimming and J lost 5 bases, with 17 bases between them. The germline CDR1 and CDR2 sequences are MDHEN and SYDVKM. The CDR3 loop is CASSQPPGNHEQYF. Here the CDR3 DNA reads TGTGCCAGCAGCCAACCCCCAGGGAACCACGAGCAGTACTTC.

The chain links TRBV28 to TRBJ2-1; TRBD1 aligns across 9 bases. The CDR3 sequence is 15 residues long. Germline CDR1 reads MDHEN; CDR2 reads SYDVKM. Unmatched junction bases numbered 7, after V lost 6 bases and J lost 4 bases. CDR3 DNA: TGTGCCAGCAGGCACGGGACAGGGAAATACAATGAGCAGTTCTTC. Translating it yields CASRHGTGKYNEQFF.

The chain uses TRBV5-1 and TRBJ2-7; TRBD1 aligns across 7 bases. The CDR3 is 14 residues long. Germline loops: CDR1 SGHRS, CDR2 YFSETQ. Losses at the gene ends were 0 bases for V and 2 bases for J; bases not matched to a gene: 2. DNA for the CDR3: TGCGCCAGCAGCTTGGAAGGGACAGCCTACGAGCAGTACTTC. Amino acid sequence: CASSLEGTAYEQYF.

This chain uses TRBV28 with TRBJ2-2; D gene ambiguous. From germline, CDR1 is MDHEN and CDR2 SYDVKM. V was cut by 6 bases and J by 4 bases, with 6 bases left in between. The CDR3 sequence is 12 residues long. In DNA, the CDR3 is TGTGCCAGCAGGATGAGCACCGGGGAGCTGTTTTTT. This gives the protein CASRMSTGELFF.

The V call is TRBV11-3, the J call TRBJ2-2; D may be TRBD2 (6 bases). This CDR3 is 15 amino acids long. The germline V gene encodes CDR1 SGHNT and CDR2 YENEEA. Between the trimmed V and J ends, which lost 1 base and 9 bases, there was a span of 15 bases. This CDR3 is CASSLGGEGGRELFF. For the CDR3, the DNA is TGTGCCAGCAGCTTAGGGGGGGAAGGAGGCCGGGAGCTGTTTTTT.

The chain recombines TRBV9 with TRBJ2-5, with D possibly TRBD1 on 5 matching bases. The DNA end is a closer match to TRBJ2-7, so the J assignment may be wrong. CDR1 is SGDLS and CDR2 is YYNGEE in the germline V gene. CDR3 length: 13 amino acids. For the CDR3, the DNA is TGTGCCAGCAGCGTCCAGGGTCAGTACGAGCAGTACTTC. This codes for CASSVQGQYEQYF.

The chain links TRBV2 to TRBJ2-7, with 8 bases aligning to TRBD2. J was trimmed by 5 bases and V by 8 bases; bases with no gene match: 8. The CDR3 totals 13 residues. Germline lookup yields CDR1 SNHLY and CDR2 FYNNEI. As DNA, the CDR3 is TGTGCCAGCGACCTACTAGCGGCCCACGAGCAGTACTTC. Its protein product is CASDLLAAHEQYF.

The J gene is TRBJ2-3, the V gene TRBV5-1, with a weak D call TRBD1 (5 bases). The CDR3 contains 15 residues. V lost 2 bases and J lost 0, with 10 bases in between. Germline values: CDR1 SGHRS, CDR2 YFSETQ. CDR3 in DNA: TGCGCCAGCAGCTTTGACAGCCCTAGCACAGATACGCAGTATTTT. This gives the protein CASSFDSPSTDTQYF. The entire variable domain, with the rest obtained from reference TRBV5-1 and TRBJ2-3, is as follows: KAGVTQTPRYLIKTRGQQVTLSCSPISGHRSVSWYQQTPGQGLQFLFEYFSETQRNKGNFPGRFSGRQFSNSRSEMNVSTLELGDSALYLCASSFDSPSTDTQYFGPGTRLTVL.

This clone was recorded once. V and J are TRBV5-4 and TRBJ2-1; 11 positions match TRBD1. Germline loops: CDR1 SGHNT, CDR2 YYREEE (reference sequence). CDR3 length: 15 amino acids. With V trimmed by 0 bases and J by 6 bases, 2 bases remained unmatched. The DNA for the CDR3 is TGTGCCAGCAGCTTGGCCGGGACAGGGGGCAATGAGCAGTTCTTC. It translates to CASSLAGTGGNEQFF.

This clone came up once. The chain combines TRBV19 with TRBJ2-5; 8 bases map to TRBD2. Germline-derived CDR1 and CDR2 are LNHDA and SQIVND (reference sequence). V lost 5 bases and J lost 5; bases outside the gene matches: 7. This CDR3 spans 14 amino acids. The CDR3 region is CASSLGLAHETQYF. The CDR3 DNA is TGTGCCAGTAGTCTCGGACTAGCCCACGAGACCCAGTACTTC.

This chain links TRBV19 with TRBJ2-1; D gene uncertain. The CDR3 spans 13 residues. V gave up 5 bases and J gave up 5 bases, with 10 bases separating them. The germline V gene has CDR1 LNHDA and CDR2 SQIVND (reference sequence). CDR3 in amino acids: CASSQDGDNEQFF. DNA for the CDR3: TGTGCCAGTAGTCAGGACGGTGACAATGAGCAGTTCTTC. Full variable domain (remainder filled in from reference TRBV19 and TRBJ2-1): DGGITQSPKYLFRKEGQNVTLSCEQNLNHDAMYWYRQDPGQGLRLIYYSQIVNDFQKGDIAEGYSVSREKKESFPLTVTSAQKNPTAFYLCASSQDGDNEQFFGPGTRLTVL.